The rows below give T cell receptor beta chains drawn from one sample of a study of blood T cell repertoires in COVID-19. Clones were read by immunoSEQ multiplex PCR, and TCRdb kept only the in-frame ones, dropping some. Seen here are about 190,000 clones, about 88% observed once, and the top ten hold roughly 5.6%. Source material: peripheral blood. Source of these receptors: a woman in her thirties or forties who had recovered from COVID-19. Each CDR3 is given with its conserved first and last residue. A D gene is named only where the DNA matches it firmly. The size entry is marked missing in some rows and otherwise reads once, few, many or a size class.

v_gene,abundance,d_gene,j_gene,CDR3nt,CDR3aa
TRBV27,-,TRBD2,TRBJ2-2,TGTGCCAGCAGTTTGAGACTAGCGGGAGTCTCCGGGGAGCTGTTTTTT,CASSLRLAGVSGELFF
TRBV14,-,-,TRBJ2-2,TGTGCCAGCAGCCAAGTTCCTAGCGTCAACACCGGGGAGCTGTTTTTT,CASSQVPSVNTGELFF
TRBV30,-,-,TRBJ2-2,TGTGCCTGGATAAGAGGGCCCGGGGAGCTGTTTTTT,CAWIRGPGELFF
TRBV27,-,-,TRBJ2-4,TGTGCCAGCAGTTTAACGGGACTAGCCAAAAACATTCAGTACTTC,CASSLTGLAKNIQYF
TRBV5-1,-,-,TRBJ1-1,TGCGCCAGCAGTTCTACCCCCGGGACAAGGAGAAGGGCTTTCTTT,CASSSTPGTRRRAFF
TRBV12-3/TRBV12-4,large,-,TRBJ2-7,TGTGCCAGCAGTTCGGCAGGGTCCTACGAGCAGTACTTC,CASSSAGSYEQYF
TRBV25-1,-,-,TRBJ1-2,TGTGCCACCACAGGGAAAACGTATGGCTACACCTTC,CATTGKTYGYTF
TRBV7-9,-,-,TRBJ2-5,TGTGCCAGCAGCTTAGCGGTCCGGCAAGAGACCCAGTACTTC,CASSLAVRQETQYF
TRBV6-2/TRBV6-3,-,TRBD1,TRBJ1-2,TGTGCCAGCAGTTACGGTCTAACAGGGGGCTTTGGCTACACCTTC,CASSYGLTGGFGYTF
TRBV29-1,-,-,TRBJ1-1,TGCAGCGTTGATCTGGGAGTTTCCACTGAAGCTTTCTTT,CSVDLGVSTEAFF
TRBV7-2,-,-,TRBJ1-1,TGTGCCAGCAGCTTAGCGCCAGGGAACACTGAAGCTTTCTTT,CASSLAPGNTEAFF
TRBV30,-,TRBD1,TRBJ2-3,TGTGCCTGGAGAGCCCCAGGGGGAAAGGATACGCAGTATTTT,CAWRAPGGKDTQYF
TRBV18,-,-,TRBJ2-2,TGTGCCAGCTCACCTCCGGCCGGGGAGCTGTTTTTT,CASSPPAGELFF
TRBV28,once,TRBD1,TRBJ2-7,TGTGCCAGCAGTGCTCCGGGACAGGTGACCTACGAGCAGTACTTC,CASSAPGQVTYEQYF
TRBV9,-,-,TRBJ2-7,TGTGCCAGCAGCGTAGGAGAGGCCGAGCAGTACTTC,CASSVGEAEQYF
TRBV7-9,-,-,TRBJ2-1,TGTGCCAGCACCCTAGGGGAGGTGGGCAATGAGCAGTTCTTC,CASTLGEVGNEQFF
TRBV27,-,TRBD2,TRBJ2-3,TGTGCCAGCAGATTCCAGGGACTAGCGGGGCTTAGGGATACGCAGTATTTT,CASRFQGLAGLRDTQYF
TRBV27,once,TRBD1,TRBJ2-1,TGTGCCAGCAGTCCCCTGACAGGGGCCGTTGAGCAGTTCTTC,CASSPLTGAVEQFF
TRBV27,once,-,TRBJ1-5,TGTGCCAGCAGTTTATCATCTAGGGGTCATTATAGCAATCAGCCCCAGCATTTT,CASSLSSRGHYSNQPQHF
TRBV6-5,-,-,TRBJ1-5,TGTGCCAGCAGTCAGGTTCGGAATCAGCCCCAGCATTTT,CASSQVRNQPQHF
TRBV6-4,-,-,TRBJ1-1,TGTGCCAGCAGTGACCCAGGGACTGAAGCTTTCTTT,CASSDPGTEAFF
TRBV2,-,TRBD1,TRBJ1-2,TGTGCCAGAAGGGACAGATCTAACTATGGCTACACCTTC,CARRDRSNYGYTF
TRBV14,-,-,TRBJ2-6,TGTGCCAGCAGCCAAGAGTCCGGGAAATCTGGGGCCAACGTCCTGACTTTC,CASSQESGKSGANVLTF
TRBV6-1,-,TRBD2,TRBJ2-5,TGTGCCAGCAGTGAGTCTAGCGGGAGGGTCCGCCAAGAGACCCAGTACTTC,CASSESSGRVRQETQYF
TRBV15,-,TRBD2,TRBJ2-1,TGTGCCACCAGCAGTAGCGGGAGCAATGAGCAGTTCTTC,CATSSSGSNEQFF
TRBV5-1,-,-,TRBJ2-3,TGCGCCAGCAGCTTTAACGCGGGGACGGCAACAGATACGCAGTATTTT,CASSFNAGTATDTQYF
TRBV9,-,TRBD2,TRBJ2-2,TGTGCCAGCAGCGTAGGACTGACGGGAGGAAACACCGGGGAGCTGTTTTTT,CASSVGLTGGNTGELFF
TRBV6-5,-,TRBD2,TRBJ2-5,TGTGCCAGCAAAATAGCGGGAGGGACACAAGAGACCCAGTACTTC,CASKIAGGTQETQYF
TRBV29-1,-,-,TRBJ2-1,TGCAGCGTTTGGAGGGATAATGAGCAGTTCTTC,CSVWRDNEQFF
TRBV7-2,-,TRBD1,TRBJ1-5,TGTGCCAGCAGCTTATGGGGCAGGGGGCGCTTTAATCAGCCCCAGCATTTT,CASSLWGRGRFNQPQHF
TRBV6-5,-,-,TRBJ2-6,TGTGCCAGCTGGGGCGGAAGGGCTGGGGCCAACGTCCTGACTTTC,CASWGGRAGANVLTF
TRBV30,-,-,TRBJ2-3,TGTGCCGGGGAACCTTCCCGCGGGAATACGCAGTATTTT,CAGEPSRGNTQYF
TRBV18,-,TRBD2,TRBJ2-3,TGTGCCAGCTCATCCCTAGCGGGAGGAGGCACAGATACGCAGTATTTT,CASSSLAGGGTDTQYF
TRBV5-1,-,-,TRBJ2-6,TGCGCCAGCAGCTTGGCCTTGGGCCCTGGGGCCAACGTCCTGACTTTC,CASSLALGPGANVLTF
TRBV5-1,-,TRBD1,TRBJ2-2,TGCGCCAGCAGCCGAACAGGGGCGAACACCGGGGAGCTGTTTTTT,CASSRTGANTGELFF
TRBV5-6,-,-,TRBJ1-1,TGTGCCAGCAGCTTGGCCAACCGGCGGGTTACCAGAGCTTTCTTT,CASSLANRRVTRAFF
TRBV19,-,-,TRBJ2-5,TGTGCCAGTAGTAGGTCCTGGAGGAACCAAGAGACCCAGTACTTC,CASSRSWRNQETQYF